This T cell receptor (beta chain) derives from a study of blood T cell repertoires in COVID-19. Trimming left V 2 bases short and J 5 bases short, with 9 bases between. From germline, CDR1 is SNHLY and CDR2 FYNNEI. This CDR3 has 13 amino acids. Per the study methods: By means of reference gene primer amplification, nucleated cell counts were estimated. This table comes from immunoSEQ multiplex PCR, and its TCRdb copy is limited to in-frame clones, with some not included. The V and J calls and clone size were taken over from that table, and D and trimming were inferred from the DNA. The top ten clones hold around 4.1% of a sample with hundreds of thousands of clones, roughly 84% of them seen once. As concerns this clone: In the same sample, other DNA sequences code for this CDR3.

Sequencing was done on a sample of peripheral blood. This chain uses TRBV2 with TRBJ1-2, with a weak D call TRBD1 (6 bases). The origin of this receptor is a middle-aged woman with active or convalescent COVID-19. The CDR3 reads CASSERGIYGYTF. DNA for the CDR3: TGTGCCAGCAGTGAAAGGGGGATTTATGGCTACACCTTC.